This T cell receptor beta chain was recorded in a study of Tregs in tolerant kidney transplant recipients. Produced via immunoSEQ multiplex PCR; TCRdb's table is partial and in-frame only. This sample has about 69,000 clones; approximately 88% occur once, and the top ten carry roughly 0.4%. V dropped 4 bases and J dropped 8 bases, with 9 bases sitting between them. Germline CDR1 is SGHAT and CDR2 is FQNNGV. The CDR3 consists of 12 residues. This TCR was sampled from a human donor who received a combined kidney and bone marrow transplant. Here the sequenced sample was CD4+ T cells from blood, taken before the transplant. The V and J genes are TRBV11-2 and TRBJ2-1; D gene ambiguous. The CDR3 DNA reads TGTGCCAGCAGCTCACAATGGCATGAGCAGTTCTTC. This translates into CASSSQWHEQFF.